A single sample is the source of the 4 T cell receptor beta chains below, sequenced in a study of identical twins. TCRdb recomputed calls from the 5' RACE reads with MiXCR, one row per CDR3 protein. The sample lists around 690,000 distinct CDR3 sequences, less than 25% seen once, with roughly 4% in the top ten. This sample was also put to use in a study of T cells expressing NK-cell markers.

The material sequenced was PBMCs. The receptors were sampled from a young woman in good health.

The J gene is TRBJ2-6, the V gene TRBV18, with a tentative D call TRBD1 (6 bases). Germline V gene data show CDR1 as KGHSH and CDR2 as LQKENI. There are 16 residues in the CDR3. V was cut by 3 bases and J by 0 bases, with 9 bases left in between. CDR3: CASSPNRDSGANVLTF. The CDR3 coding sequence is TGTGCCAGCTCACCTAACAGGGACTCTGGGGCCAACGTCCTGACTTTC.

This clonotype has just a few counts. The rearrangement joins TRBV10-3 to TRBJ1-3; no definite D call. This CDR3 is 12 amino acids long. Trimming cost V 10 bases and J 0 bases, with 7 bases left between them. CDR1 and CDR2 from the germline V gene are ENHRY and SYGVKD. The CDR3 coding sequence is TGTGCCAGCGGAGCCTCTGGAAACACCATATATTTT. It is translated as CASGASGNTIYF.

This clonotype was seen many times. The rearrangement links TRBV6-1 to TRBJ2-1, with D unclear. V was shortened by 7 bases and J by 1 base, with 11 bases between the two germline ends. This CDR3 comprises 14 residues. Germline-derived CDR1 and CDR2 are MNHNS and SASEGT. For the CDR3, the DNA is TGTGCCAGCATCGAGCCCAGGTCCTACAATGAGCAGTTCTTC. Amino acids: CASIEPRSYNEQFF.

This clonotype has more than one count but fewer than ten. V is TRBV15 and J is TRBJ1-1, with D possibly being TRBD1 (6 bases). Deletions cut 0 bases from V and 1 base from J, with 12 bases between. This CDR3 region has 16 residues. CDR1 is LNHNV, CDR2 YYDKDF, per germline (reference sequence). CDR3 coding DNA: TGTGCCACCAGCAGAGAGGGGGCACAGGGGAACACTGAAGCTTTCTTT. Translation: CATSREGAQGNTEAFF.